This section outlines one T cell receptor (beta chain) sequence together with its context. In the original workflow: By means of reference gene primer amplification, nucleated cell counts were estimated. TCRdb's table, derived via immunoSEQ multiplex PCR, lists solely in-frame clones and lacks some. V and J calls and clone size are copied from that table; D and trimming were computed from the DNA. The data hold approximately 260,000 clones, with 82% observed a single time. This record comes from a study of blood T cell repertoires in COVID-19. Study details: Sources were T cells, B-cell-depleted T cells, or PBMCs; the material itself was cDNA or gDNA.

Material for sequencing was peripheral blood. The receptor's source is a woman aged 80 or older with active or convalescent COVID-19.

The DNA of the CDR3 is TGCGCCAGCAGCCTCGGGGGGACGGGGAACTATGGCTACACCTTC. Amino acid sequence: CASSLGGTGNYGYTF. The chain combines TRBV5-1 with TRBJ1-2, with D possibly matching TRBD1 (5 bases). V was trimmed by 4 bases and J by 2 bases, leaving 15 bases between them. This CDR3 has 15 residues. CDR1 SGHRS and CDR2 YFSETQ come from the germline V gene.